These 27 T cell receptor beta chains came from one sample sequenced in a study of T cells in Graves' hyperthyroidism and ophthalmopathy. Template material for amplifying TCR beta CDR3 regions consisted of RNA transcripts. First-round RT-PCR with HTBI primers amplified the TCR CDR3 region. TCRdb re-derived calls from the multiplex PCR reads in MiXCR, one entry per CDR3 protein. The data contain around 620,000 distinct CDR3 sequences, around 45% of them singletons. The sequencing input was peripheral blood or thyroid tissue (not recorded which). These receptors were collected from an adult woman with Graves' disease, either hyperthyroidism or ophthalmopathy (not recorded which).

J is TRBJ2-7 and V is TRBV20-1; a possible D gene is TRBD1 (5 bases). The CDR3 sequence is 14 residues long. CDR1 and CDR2 from the germline V gene are DFQATT and SNEGSKA (reference sequence). Trimming removed 5 bases from V and 1 base from J, with 15 bases in between. This CDR3 is CSAQDTDKSYEQYF. The CDR3 nucleotides are TGCAGTGCTCAGGACACCGATAAGTCCTACGAGCAGTACTTC.

V and J are TRBV2 and TRBJ2-5; D gene unclear. CDR1 is SNHLY and CDR2 is FYNNEI in the germline V gene. The CDR3 extends over 17 amino acids. Trimming cost V 1 base and J 0 bases, with 15 bases left between them. The chain's CDR3 is CASSEGVDGKHQETQYF. The CDR3 region has the DNA TGTGCCAGCAGTGAAGGTGTAGACGGAAAACACCAAGAGACCCAGTACTTC.

To note about this clonotype: With a much larger clone just one base away, this may be a read error. This chain links TRBV2 with TRBJ2-7, with TRBD1 identical over 7 bases. Looked up from germline, CDR1 is SNHLY and CDR2 is FYNNEI. The junction had 5 bases not matched to a gene; V was cut back by 2 bases and J by 4 bases. The CDR3 runs to 14 residues. CDR3 sequence (DNA): TGTGCCAGCAGTGAAACCGGGACAGAGTACGAGCAGTACTTC. Residues: CASSETGTEYEQYF.

The rearrangement links TRBV10-3 to TRBJ1-3; D is ambiguous. The CDR3 has 16 residues. The germline V gene encodes CDR1 ENHRY and CDR2 SYGVKD. The V end was cut by 0 bases, the J end by 1 base, with 10 bases between. The CDR3 DNA reads TGTGCCATCAGTGAGTCGCACTGGCATTCTGGAAACACCATATATTTT. Residues: CAISESHWHSGNTIYF.

The sample holds many counts of this clonotype. The gene calls are TRBV5-1 and TRBJ2-2; the match to TRBD2 covers 9 bases. Germline CDR1 SGHRS, CDR2 YFSETQ. The CDR3 extends over 17 amino acids. Trimming removed 0 bases from V and 6 bases from J; junction bases left unmatched: 9. The CDR3: CASSLEVGVAGAGELFF. The CDR3 region has the DNA TGCGCCAGCAGCTTGGAAGTAGGGGTAGCGGGAGCCGGGGAGCTGTTTTTT.

This chain connects TRBV19 to TRBJ1-5; D gene unclear. Trimming cost V 2 bases and J 7 bases, with 12 bases left between them. Germline V gene lookup returns CDR1 LNHDA and CDR2 SQIVND (reference sequence). The CDR3 contains 14 residues. CDR3 loop: CASSIPGVGQPQHF. The CDR3 nucleotides read TGTGCCAGTAGTATACCGGGTGTGGGACAGCCCCAGCATTTT.

The table lists this clonotype with many counts. This sequence joins TRBV15 and TRBJ1-1; 7 bases map to TRBD1. V was clipped by 0 bases and J by 7 bases; unmatched bases: 8. The CDR3 sequence is 15 residues long. CDR1 LNHNV and CDR2 YYDKDF come from the germline V gene (reference sequence). This CDR3 is CATSRDGGTVLEAFF. CDR3 nucleotide sequence: TGTGCCACCAGCAGAGATGGGGGGACAGTACTTGAAGCTTTCTTT.

The rearrangement links TRBV28 to TRBJ2-7, with D perhaps TRBD2 (5 bases). The V gene lost 7 bases and the J gene lost 12 bases, with 19 bases spanning the gap. The CDR3 has 12 amino acids. Germline loops: CDR1 MDHEN, CDR2 SYDVKM. The CDR3 reads CASMRARNRLYF. The CDR3 DNA reads as TGTGCCAGCATGAGGGCCCGGAATCGTTTGTACTTC. Full variable domain (rest looked up from reference TRBV28 and TRBJ2-7): DVKVTQSSRYLVKRTGEKVFLECVQDMDHENMFWYRQDPGLGLRLIYFSYDVKMKEKGDIPEGYSVSREKKERFSLILESASTNQTSMYLCASMRARNRLYFGPGTRLTVT.

The chain joins TRBV10-3 to TRBJ1-5, with TRBD1 as a possible D gene (6 bases). Germline V gene data show CDR1 as ENHRY and CDR2 as SYGVKD. This CDR3 is 15 amino acids long. V lost 0 bases and J 3 bases, leaving 9 bases between the germline ends. The CDR3 nucleotides read TGTGCCATCAGTGAGTCCGGGACAAACAATCAGCCCCAGCATTTT. Translated, it gives CAISESGTNNQPQHF.

The CDR3 here is CASRTGTEKLFF. As DNA, the CDR3 is TGTGCCAGCAGGACCGGGACAGAAAAACTGTTTTTT. The chain carries TRBV7-6 and TRBJ1-4; perhaps TRBD1 as D (6 bases). Germline V gene sequence: CDR1 SGHVS, CDR2 FNYEAQ. V gave up 6 bases and J gave up 8 bases, with 10 bases separating them. This CDR3 has 12 amino acids.

The V and J genes are TRBV10-1 and TRBJ2-1; D not certain. Germline CDR1 WNHNN, CDR2 SYGVQD (reference sequence). This CDR3 comprises 13 residues. V lost 4 bases to trimming and J lost 5 bases, with 9 bases between them. In nucleotides, the CDR3 is TGCGCCAGCAGTGCTTGGAGCCACAATGAGCAGTTCTTC. Its protein is CASSAWSHNEQFF.

The genes are TRBV10-3 and TRBJ1-5, with D possibly TRBD1 on 6 matching bases. CDR1 and CDR2 from the germline V gene are ENHRY and SYGVKD. The germline V and J ends were trimmed by 9 bases and 5 bases, with 14 bases remaining between them. CDR3 length equals 13 residues. DNA of the CDR3: TGTGCCATACAGGGTTCCACTGATCAGCCCCAGCATTTT. Encoded protein: CAIQGSTDQPQHF.

This clonotype was detected only a few times. This chain connects TRBV15 to TRBJ1-2; D is ambiguous. The CDR3 runs 14 residues. Per germline, CDR1 LNHNV and CDR2 YYDKDF (reference sequence). V was pared by 2 bases and J by 2 bases, with 9 bases between. The DNA of the CDR3 is TGTGCCACCAGCAGACTACTGAACAACTATGGCTACACCTTC. Translation gives CATSRLLNNYGYTF.

The rearrangement joins TRBV10-2 to TRBJ2-7; the D gene is possibly TRBD2 (5 bases). The CDR3 consists of 16 residues. The germline V gene has CDR1 WSHSY and CDR2 SAAADI. V was cut by 6 bases and J by 2 bases, with 20 bases left in between. As DNA, the CDR3 is TGCGCCAGCAGCCAAGTGACGCGGGCCAAGACCTACGAGCAGTACTTC. Translating gives CASSQVTRAKTYEQYF.

This clonotype was counted ten times or more. This chain connects TRBV7-9 to TRBJ1-2, with a possible D match to TRBD1 (6 bases). Trimming took 2 bases from V and 6 from J, leaving 13 bases between them. The CDR3 has 14 residues. CDR1 and CDR2 from the germline V gene are SEHNR and FQNEAQ (reference sequence). The CDR3 protein is CASSLPGAGDGYTF. The CDR3 DNA sequence: TGTGCCAGCAGCTTACCGGGGGCAGGGGATGGCTACACCTTC.

This clonotype has a count of ten or more. The rearrangement links TRBV20-1 to TRBJ1-1; D unresolved. V was shortened by 6 bases and J by 8 bases, with 22 bases between the two germline ends. CDR1 and CDR2 (germline): DFQATT, SNEGSKA (reference sequence). The CDR3 is made up of 14 amino acids. The CDR3 DNA sequence: TGCAGTGCCAACCAGGCGGAGGGCGTCGGAGAAGCTTTCTTT. It translates to CSANQAEGVGEAFF.

The V gene is TRBV20-1, the J gene TRBJ2-5; TRBD1 matches 9 bases. Germline trimming cut 8 bases from V and 5 bases from J; bases unmatched to any gene: 6. Germline CDR1 is DFQATT and CDR2 is SNEGSKA (reference sequence). The CDR3 is 12 amino acids. As DNA, the CDR3 is TGCAGTTGGACAGGGGCGGGGGAGACCCAGTACTTC. Residues: CSWTGAGETQYF.

This chain links TRBV4-2 with TRBJ2-1; D is uncertain. Between the trimmed V and J ends, which lost 3 bases and 2 bases, there was a span of 2 bases. This CDR3 is built from 12 residues. CDR1 is LGHNA, CDR2 YNFKEQ, per germline. This chain's CDR3 is CASSQTYNEQFF. CDR3 sequence (DNA): TGTGCCAGCAGCCAGACCTACAATGAGCAGTTCTTC.

The chain uses TRBV19 and TRBJ2-5; D call uncertain. Germline loops: CDR1 LNHDA, CDR2 SQIVND (reference sequence). V dropped 5 bases and J dropped 5 bases, with 12 bases sitting between them. The CDR3 spans 13 residues. CDR3 nucleotides: TGTGCCAGTAGTTTTCGAGATCGGGAGACCCAGTACTTC. It encodes CASSFRDRETQYF.

This chain joins TRBV2 and TRBJ1-1; TRBD1 matches 8 bases. Germline lookup yields CDR1 SNHLY and CDR2 FYNNEI. V gave up 5 bases and J gave up 1 base; unmatched junction bases: 6. This CDR3 has 15 residues. CDR3 sequence: CASSQPGGRNTEAFF. The CDR3 DNA sequence: TGTGCCAGCAGTCAACCAGGGGGCCGGAACACTGAAGCTTTCTTT. Full variable domain (rest looked up from reference TRBV2 and TRBJ1-1): EPEVTQTPSHQVTQMGQEVILRCVPISNHLYFYWYRQILGQKVEFLVSFYNNEISEKSEIFDDQFSVERPDGSNFTLKIRSTKLEDSAMYFCASSQPGGRNTEAFFGQGTRLTVV.

This clonotype was detected only once. The chain has TRBV7-9 and TRBJ1-4; possible D gene TRBD1, 5 bases. V lost 6 bases and J 8 bases, leaving 25 bases between the germline ends. The CDR3 runs to 17 residues. Germline CDR1 is SEHNR and CDR2 is FQNEAQ (reference sequence). CDR3 in amino acids: CASSPDSRSYEWEKLFF. Written as DNA, the CDR3 is TGTGCCAGCAGTCCTGACAGTCGATCCTACGAGTGGGAAAAACTGTTTTTT.

V is TRBV7-3 and J is TRBJ1-1, with TRBD1 identical over 7 bases. V lost 4 bases and J lost 7; bases outside the gene matches: 9. The CDR3 contains 14 residues. Germline assignment: CDR1 SGHTA and CDR2 FQGTGA. The CDR3: CASSSRQGRGEAFF. For the CDR3, the DNA is TGTGCCAGCAGCTCACGACAGGGACGAGGTGAAGCTTTCTTT. Full variable domain (missing parts from reference TRBV7-3 and TRBJ1-1): GAGVSQTPSNKVTEKGKYVELRCDPISGHTALYWYRQSLGQGPEFLIYFQGTGAADDSGLPNDRFFAVRPEGSVSTLKIQRTERGDSAVYLCASSSRQGRGEAFFGQGTRLTVV.

The rearrangement joins TRBV12-3 or TRBV12-4 to TRBJ1-5; D perhaps matches TRBD1 (5 bases). The CDR3 is 15 residues long. Trimming cost V 5 bases and J 2 bases, with 13 bases left between them. The DNA of the CDR3 is TGTGCCAGCAGTGTAAAGGGGACGGGCAATCAGCCCCAGCATTTT. Translation: CASSVKGTGNQPQHF.

The chain employs TRBV28 and TRBJ1-3, with D uncertain. CDR3 length: 15 amino acids. Germline V gene lookup returns CDR1 MDHEN and CDR2 SYDVKM. Trimming cost V 1 base and J 0 bases, with 7 bases left between them. The CDR3 DNA sequence: TGTGCCAGCAGTTTATCCCCGAGCTCTGGAAACACCATATATTTT. Its protein is CASSLSPSSGNTIYF. The variable domain in full, with the rest retrieved from reference TRBV28 and TRBJ1-3, is DVKVTQSSRYLVKRTGEKVFLECVQDMDHENMFWYRQDPGLGLRLIYFSYDVKMKEKGDIPEGYSVSREKKERFSLILESASTNQTSMYLCASSLSPSSGNTIYFGEGSWLTVV.

This clonotype was counted a few times. The chain employs TRBV27 and TRBJ2-7, with unresolved D. Germline assignment: CDR1 MNHEY and CDR2 SMNVEV (reference sequence). The CDR3 runs to 15 residues. Trimming left V 10 bases short and J 3 bases short, with 22 bases between. This CDR3 reads CATSFPPLESYEQYF. For the CDR3, the DNA is TGTGCCACCTCCTTCCCACCCCTAGAGAGCTACGAGCAGTACTTC.

V usage is TRBV5-1 and J usage is TRBJ2-7; D perhaps matches TRBD1 (5 bases). Between the trimmed V and J ends, which lost 0 bases and 8 bases, there was a span of 15 bases. From germline, CDR1 is SGHRS and CDR2 YFSETQ. The CDR3 consists of 14 residues. The CDR3 sequence: CASSLAGPQPQQYF. CDR3 in DNA: TGCGCCAGCAGCTTGGCAGGGCCCCAGCCCCAGCAGTACTTC.

The genes are TRBV27 and TRBJ1-6; no definite D call. In germline, CDR1 is MNHEY, CDR2 SMNVEV (reference sequence). Trimming stripped 7 bases from V and 7 bases from J, with 11 bases between. The CDR3 sequence is 13 residues long. This CDR3 reads CASKPASNSPLHF. CDR3 bases: TGTGCCAGCAAACCGGCAAGCAATTCACCCCTCCACTTT.